This entry lists 21 T cell receptor beta chains sequenced from one sample in a study of T cells in Graves' hyperthyroidism and ophthalmopathy. Amplified TCR beta CDR3 regions came from RNA transcripts. With the HTBI primer set, the TCR CDR3 went through a first round of RT-PCR. Each CDR3 protein is one row after TCRdb ran MiXCR on the multiplex PCR reads. The table has about 700,000 distinct CDR3 sequences, about 45% seen once; the top ten hold less than 9.5%. The source material was peripheral blood or thyroid tissue (not recorded which). The source of these receptors is an adult man with Graves' disease, either hyperthyroidism or ophthalmopathy (not recorded which).

The chain employs TRBV10-3 and TRBJ2-2, with TRBD1 matching 7 bases. Germline lookup yields CDR1 ENHRY and CDR2 SYGVKD. Losses at the gene ends were 6 bases for V and 5 bases for J; bases not matched to a gene: 9. The CDR3 extends over 15 amino acids. The DNA of the CDR3 is TGTGCCATCAGCGGACAGGACAGGACGACCGGGGAGCTGTTTTTT. Its protein product is CAISGQDRTTGELFF.

This clonotype came up a few times. The CDR3 here is CASREGLARAYEQYF. CDR3 DNA: TGTGCCAGCAGAGAAGGACTAGCGCGGGCCTACGAGCAGTACTTC. This chain joins TRBV6-5 and TRBJ2-7; 9 bases are a match to TRBD2. Germline CDR1 MNHEY, CDR2 SVGAGI. J lost 2 bases, V lost 6 bases, and 8 bases had no gene match. CDR3 size: 15 residues.

The chain carries TRBV25-1 and TRBJ2-2, with a tentative D call TRBD1 (7 bases). Germline CDR1 MGHDK, CDR2 SYGVNS. The CDR3 consists of 16 residues. Trimming took off 6 bases at V and 6 bases at J, with 20 bases between the two ends. DNA of the CDR3: TGTGCCAGCAGCTTCCAGGCAGGGGGGATGGCCGGGGAGCTGTTTTTT. This codes for CASSFQAGGMAGELFF.

This clonotype occurred a few times. The chain carries TRBV11-2 and TRBJ2-2; D is undetermined. Per the germline V gene, CDR1 is SGHAT and CDR2 is FQNNGV. V lost 3 bases and J lost 4, with 9 bases in between. CDR3 length equals 14 residues. Here the CDR3 DNA reads TGTGCCAGCAGCTTGAGAATTGGCACCGGGGAGCTGTTTTTT. Translated, it gives CASSLRIGTGELFF. The full variable domain, with the rest looked up from reference TRBV11-2 and TRBJ2-2, is EAGVAQSPRYKIIEKRQSVAFWCNPISGHATLYWYQQILGQGPKLLIQFQNNGVVDDSQLPKDRFSAERLKGVDSTLKIQPAKLEDSAVYLCASSLRIGTGELFFGEGSRLTVL.

The chain uses TRBV7-8 and TRBJ2-6; D call uncertain. Trimming cost V 1 base and J 0 bases, with 13 bases left between them. The CDR3 spans 18 residues. Germline values: CDR1 SGHVS, CDR2 FQNEAQ. The CDR3 bases are TGTGCCAGCAGCTTAGAATCTCTGGGATTCTCTGGGGCCAACGTCCTGACTTTC. Protein: CASSLESLGFSGANVLTF.

The sample holds a few counts of this clonotype. The chain joins TRBV12-3 or TRBV12-4 to TRBJ1-4; TRBD1 is a possible D gene (5 bases). This CDR3 has 12 residues. V was pared by 8 bases and J by 10 bases, with 14 bases between. The CDR3 reads CASSQGQGKLFF. CDR3 DNA: TGTGCCAGCTCCCAGGGCCAAGGAAAACTGTTTTTT.

The chain recombines TRBV12-3 or TRBV12-4 with TRBJ1-4, with D possibly being TRBD1 (5 bases). Trimming removed 5 bases at V and 5 bases at J, with 24 bases between. The CDR3 contains 18 residues. The CDR3 region has the DNA TGTGCCAGCAGTCCACGGGACGGAGATGGCTACAGAAATGAAAAACTGTTTTTT. Residues: CASSPRDGDGYRNEKLFF.

This clonotype was seen just once. The rearrangement uses TRBV24-1 and TRBJ1-5, with 9 bases lining up with TRBD1. J was trimmed by 3 bases and V by 6 bases; bases with no gene match: 5. This CDR3 comprises 15 residues. CDR1 KGHDR and CDR2 SFDVKD come from the germline V gene. This CDR3 reads CATSPGTGPNQPQHF. CDR3 nucleotides: TGTGCCACCAGTCCCGGGACAGGGCCCAATCAGCCCCAGCATTTT.

The chain couples TRBV2 to TRBJ2-2; D gene unclear. The CDR3 is 14 amino acids. V gave up 2 bases and J gave up 2 bases, with 6 bases separating them. Germline CDR1 and CDR2: SNHLY and FYNNEI. In DNA form, the CDR3 reads TGTGCCAGCAGTGAATTAGTTAACACCGGGGAGCTGTTTTTT. Translating it yields CASSELVNTGELFF.

This clonotype was observed at least ten times. The rearrangement uses TRBV29-1 and TRBJ2-6; the D gene could be TRBD1 or TRBD2 (5 bases each). The CDR3 is 15 amino acids. Germline CDR1 SQVTM, CDR2 ANQGSEA. Trimming stripped 1 base from V and 1 base from J, with 8 bases between. In nucleotides, the CDR3 is TGCAGCGTTGAAGGAGGGGCGTCTGGGGCCAACGTCCTGACTTTC. Translating it yields CSVEGGASGANVLTF.

The chain links TRBV10-3 to TRBJ1-2, with D possibly being TRBD1 (6 bases). The V gene's germline CDR1 is ENHRY and CDR2 SYGVKD. The CDR3 covers 13 residues. V was clipped by 10 bases and J by 3 bases, with 15 bases between them. The CDR3 region is CASSDRTYYGYTF. CDR3 nucleotide sequence: TGTGCCAGCAGCGACAGGACTTACTATGGCTACACCTTC.

For this clonotype: A read error may produce the germline difference seen at one junction end. The rearrangement joins TRBV9 to TRBJ2-7; 8 bases line up with TRBD1. Germline-derived CDR1 and CDR2 are SGDLS and YYNGEE. The CDR3 runs 15 residues. The CDR3, as DNA: TGTGCCTGCAGCGCAGCAGGGGGCTACCCCTACGAGCAGTACTTC. Amino acid sequence: CACSAAGGYPYEQYF.

The chain joins TRBV20-1 to TRBJ2-5; 8 bases match TRBD2. This CDR3 has 14 residues. The trim removed 2 bases at V and 5 bases at J, leaving 7 bases unmatched. In germline, CDR1 is DFQATT, CDR2 SNEGSKA (reference sequence). The CDR3, as DNA: TGCAGTGCTAGAAAGGGACTAGTTATTGAGACCCAGTACTTC. Protein: CSARKGLVIETQYF.

The table lists this clonotype with many counts. The rearrangement links TRBV15 to TRBJ2-7, with a tentative D call TRBD1 (6 bases). The CDR3 covers 14 residues. V lost 3 bases and J 1 base, leaving 10 bases between the germline ends. The V gene's germline CDR1 is LNHNV and CDR2 YYDKDF (reference sequence). The CDR3 region has the DNA TGTGCCACCAGCAGTGATGACAGGTCCTACGAGCAGTACTTC. This codes for CATSSDDRSYEQYF.

The rearrangement uses TRBV25-1 and TRBJ1-6; TRBD1 aligns across 7 bases. The CDR3 is 15 residues long. CDR1 and CDR2 (germline): MGHDK, SYGVNS. J lost 14 bases, V lost 5 bases, and 15 bases had no gene match. Here the CDR3 DNA reads TGTGCCAGCAGTCCAACAGGGGACAGTCATCATGCCCTCCACTTT. Amino acid sequence: CASSPTGDSHHALHF.

A word on this clonotype: This may stem from a read error, because a much larger clone lies one nucleotide away. The rearrangement links TRBV5-1 to TRBJ1-2, with 8 bases identical to TRBD1. This CDR3 comprises 11 residues. Germline assignment: CDR1 SGHRS and CDR2 YFSETQ. CDR3 DNA sequence: TGCGCCAGCAGCTTGGCGGACAGGGCAGTCTTC. It translates to CASSLADRAVF.

The J gene is TRBJ1-3, the V gene TRBV29-1, with a weak D call TRBD1 (5 bases). This CDR3 is built from 13 residues. CDR1 is SQVTM and CDR2 is ANQGSEA in the germline V gene. The V gene lost 6 bases and the J gene lost 3 bases, with 12 bases spanning the gap. The CDR3 sequence is CSVVPGFGNTIYF. The CDR3 nucleotides are TGCAGCGTGGTACCAGGGTTTGGAAACACCATATATTTT.

This clonotype was detected a few times. The CDR3 sequence is CASSLAQGADSPLHF. In DNA, the CDR3 is TGTGCCAGCAGCCTAGCTCAGGGGGCTGATTCACCCCTCCACTTT. This chain connects TRBV6-1 to TRBJ1-6, with 8 positions matching TRBD1. V lost 6 bases, J lost 8 bases, and 9 bases stayed unmatched. CDR1 and CDR2 from the germline V gene are MNHNS and SASEGT. This CDR3 comprises 15 residues.

The rearrangement links TRBV29-1 to TRBJ1-1, with D hard to call. Per the germline V gene, CDR1 is SQVTM and CDR2 is ANQGSEA. This CDR3 has 13 amino acids. Trimming pared 5 bases from V and 0 bases from J, leaving 10 bases between. DNA for the CDR3: TGCAGCGTTATGGACTGGATGAACACTGAAGCTTTCTTT. It encodes CSVMDWMNTEAFF.

This clonotype came up many times. J is TRBJ1-2 and V is TRBV29-1, with D possibly being TRBD1 (6 bases). CDR3 size: 13 residues. Germline V lookup: CDR1 SQVTM, CDR2 ANQGSEA. The V gene lost 4 bases and the J gene lost 2 bases, with 11 bases spanning the gap. CDR3 in amino acids: CSVVQGQNYGYTF. The CDR3 DNA reads as TGCAGCGTTGTTCAGGGGCAGAACTATGGCTACACCTTC.

Regarding this clonotype: One end of the junction fails to match germline, which may point to a read error. J is TRBJ2-3 and V is TRBV10-2, with D hard to call. CDR1 is WSHSY and CDR2 is SAAADI in the germline V gene. The CDR3 has 12 amino acids. The chain's CDR3 is CASKESTDTQYF. The DNA for the CDR3 is TGTGCCAGCAAGGAGTCCACAGATACGCAGTATTTT.